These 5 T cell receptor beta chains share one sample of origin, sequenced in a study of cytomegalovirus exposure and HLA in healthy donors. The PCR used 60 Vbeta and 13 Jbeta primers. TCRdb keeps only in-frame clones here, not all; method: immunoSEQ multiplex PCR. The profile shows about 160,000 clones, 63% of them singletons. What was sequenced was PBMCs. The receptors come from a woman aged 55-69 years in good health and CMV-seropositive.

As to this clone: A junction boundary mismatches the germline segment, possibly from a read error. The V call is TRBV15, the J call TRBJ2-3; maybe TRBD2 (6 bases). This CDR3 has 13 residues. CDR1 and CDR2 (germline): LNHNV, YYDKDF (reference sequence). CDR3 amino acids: CATSRDKLAFPSF. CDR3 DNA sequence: TGTGCCACCAGCAGAGATAAACTAGCTTTCCCGTCCTTC.

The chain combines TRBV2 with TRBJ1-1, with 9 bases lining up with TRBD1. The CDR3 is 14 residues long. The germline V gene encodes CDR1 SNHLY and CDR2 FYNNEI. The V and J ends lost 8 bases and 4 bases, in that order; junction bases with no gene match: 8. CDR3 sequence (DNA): TGTGCCAGCCGACCACAGGGGGCGGCCACTGAAGCTTTCTTT. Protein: CASRPQGAATEAFF.

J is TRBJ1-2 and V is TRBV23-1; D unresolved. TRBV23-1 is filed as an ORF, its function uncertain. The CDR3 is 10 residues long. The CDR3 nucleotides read TGCGTAGTTCTCAACTATGGCTACACCTTC. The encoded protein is CVVLNYGYTF.

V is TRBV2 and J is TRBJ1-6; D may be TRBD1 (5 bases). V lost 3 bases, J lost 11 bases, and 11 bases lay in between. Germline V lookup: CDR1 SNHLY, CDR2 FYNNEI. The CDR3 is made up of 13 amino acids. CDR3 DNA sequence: TGTGCCAGCAGTGAGGCCAGGGCGGCACCCCTCCACTTT. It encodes CASSEARAAPLHF.

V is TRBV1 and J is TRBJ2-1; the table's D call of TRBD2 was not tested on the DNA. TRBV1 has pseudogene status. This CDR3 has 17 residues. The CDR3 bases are TGCACCAGCCTAGAGACTAGCGGGAGGGCCGGTTACAATGAGCAGTTCTTC. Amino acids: CTSLETSGRAGYNEQFF.